This T cell receptor beta chain was found in a study of blood T cell repertoires in COVID-19 (dated by TCRdb to 2019 to 2021). Some background on the complete study: Samples from collaborators originated in the United States, Italy and Spain and spanned both the acute and convalescent phases of COVID-19. The prospective study material was composed of cDNA or gDNA derived from T cells, B-cell-depleted T cells, or PBMCs. Subjects who had been exposed to COVID-19, were actively infected with it, or had recovered from it provided the deeply sampled blood TCRbeta repertoires that made up the dataset. The repertoires were released in a freely available public database meant as a resource for research on the immune response to SARS-CoV-2. Samples came from the ongoing ImmuneRACE study (first 160 participants) plus 1,254 subjects from 6 global collaborators. Nearly every sample came with metadata listing a de-identified subject ID, COVID-19 status, age in years and sex. Where HLA class I and class II types were available, the types were taken from metadata supplied by the sample provider, not from assay-based typing. Results the study describes overall, beyond this receptor: How much clinical and demographic metadata was included differed by source and by participant, and the metadata was provided uncurated.

TCRbeta CDR3 regions were amplified from genomic DNA by means of the immunoSEQ Assay, a bias-controlled multiplex PCR. For the original study's pipeline: Within the assay, amplification of reference gene primers was used to estimate how many nucleated cells each sample contained. Sequence reads were collapsed and filtered to measure the absolute abundance of every unique TCRbeta CDR3 rearrangement. Productive Simpson clonality was computed per sample as the square root of Simpson's diversity index over productive rearrangements. TCRdb took this table from immuneACCESS and kept in-frame rearrangements with V and J called. Such tables lack part of the clones; where checked against another copy, unresolved V genes explain under half of the gap, and the rest is unexplained. V, J and clone size derive from that table, while D and trimming were established from the DNA sequence. This sample holds 130,000 to 150,000 clones; about 88% were observed only once. 2% to 3% of the sample comes from the top ten.

The collaborating institutions used their own protocols to collect whole blood in K2EDTA tubes. Collaborator samples were shipped for TCRbeta analysis as frozen whole blood, isolated PBMCs, or DNA extracted from either sample type. A word on this clone: Its antigen target is currently unknown. Base qualities are missing; no much larger clone stands one base away.

This clonotype originated in a human donor with acute or convalescent COVID-19. The donor label of this sample is uncertain. The sequenced sample consisted of peripheral blood.

The DNA is TGTGCCAGCAGCGTAGTCCCGGACCAAGAGACCCAGTACTTC. Its coded protein is CASSVVPDQETQYF. The sequence links TRBV9 to TRBJ2-5, with no confident D gene call. Based on the germline V gene, the CDR1 and CDR2 sequences are SGDLS and YYNGEE. The V and J ends are trimmed by 0 bases and 0 bases, leaving 6 bases between them. Reading from cysteine to phenylalanine, the CDR3 counts 14 amino acids. Here the CDR3 DNA is all that survives: 42 bases in frame from base 1.